This T cell receptor beta chain comes out of a study of cytomegalovirus exposure and HLA in healthy donors. Broader study findings: The majority of CMV-associated TCR beta chains were reported as apparently HLA-restricted in a later analysis. Segments of the TCR beta V type were, in most cases, productive about 87% or about 30% of the time in an earlier analysis.

Turning to this clone: The antigen is unknown.

The V end was cut by 5 bases, the J end by 5 bases, with 12 bases between. In germline, CDR1 is SGHVS, CDR2 FQNEAQ. The length of the CDR3 is 13 residues. Vbeta (60) and Jbeta (13) primers were used in the PCR. Using immunoSEQ multiplex PCR, the repertoire was profiled, and TCRdb retains in-frame clones only, with some absent. The top ten hold more than 9% of the sample, which has 50,000 or so clones, over 60% seen once. The clonotype originates from a woman in her 50s in good health and CMV-seronegative. Sequenced: PBMCs. The genes are TRBV7-8 and TRBJ1-1; possible D gene TRBD1, 5 bases. CDR3 DNA sequence: TGTGCCAGCAGCCAAGGAAGGGGTACTGAAGCTTTCTTT. It encodes CASSQGRGTEAFF.